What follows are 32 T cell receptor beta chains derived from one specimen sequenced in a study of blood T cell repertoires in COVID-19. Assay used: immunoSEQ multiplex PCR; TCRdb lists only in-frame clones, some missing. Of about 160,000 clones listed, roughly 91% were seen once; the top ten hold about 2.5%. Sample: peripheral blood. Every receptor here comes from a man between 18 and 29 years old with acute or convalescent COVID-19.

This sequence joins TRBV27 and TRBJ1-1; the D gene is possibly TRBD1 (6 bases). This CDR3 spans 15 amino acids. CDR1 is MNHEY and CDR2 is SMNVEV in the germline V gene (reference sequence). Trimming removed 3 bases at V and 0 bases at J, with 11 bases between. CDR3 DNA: TGTGCCAGCAGTTTCGGGGGGCCGTTGAACACTGAAGCTTTCTTT. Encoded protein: CASSFGGPLNTEAFF.

DNA of the CDR3: TGTGCTAGTGGTCTCCCCAGGGGAGGGACCACTGAAGCTTTCTTT. Its protein product is CASGLPRGGTTEAFF. The gene calls are TRBV12-5 and TRBJ1-1; D may be TRBD1 (6 bases). The CDR3 extends over 15 amino acids. V lost 5 bases, J lost 4 bases, and 17 bases lay in between. Germline values: CDR1 LGHNT, CDR2 FRNRAP.

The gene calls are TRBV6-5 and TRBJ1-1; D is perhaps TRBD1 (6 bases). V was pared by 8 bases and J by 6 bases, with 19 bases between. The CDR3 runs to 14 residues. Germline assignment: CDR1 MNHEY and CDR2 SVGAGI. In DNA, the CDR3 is TGTGCCAGCCTGTATACTACAGGGAAGTCTGAAGCTTTCTTT. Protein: CASLYTTGKSEAFF.

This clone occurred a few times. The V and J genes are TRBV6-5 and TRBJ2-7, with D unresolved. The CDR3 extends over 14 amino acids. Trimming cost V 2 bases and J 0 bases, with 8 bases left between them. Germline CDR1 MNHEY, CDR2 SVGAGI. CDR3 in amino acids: CASSYDGFSYEQYF. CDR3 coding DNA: TGTGCCAGCAGTTACGACGGGTTCTCCTACGAGCAGTACTTC.

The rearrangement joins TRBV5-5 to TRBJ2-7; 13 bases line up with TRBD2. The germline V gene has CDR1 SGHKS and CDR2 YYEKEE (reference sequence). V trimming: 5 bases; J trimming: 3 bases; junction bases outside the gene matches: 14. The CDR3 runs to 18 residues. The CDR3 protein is CASSPFGLAGVIDYEQYF. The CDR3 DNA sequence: TGTGCCAGCAGTCCGTTTGGACTAGCGGGAGTTATAGACTACGAGCAGTACTTC.

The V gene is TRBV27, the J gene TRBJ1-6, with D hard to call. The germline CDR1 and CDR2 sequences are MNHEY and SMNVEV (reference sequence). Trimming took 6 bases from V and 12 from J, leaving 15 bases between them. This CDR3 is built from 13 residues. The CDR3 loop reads CASSPWIGGPLHF. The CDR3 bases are TGTGCCAGCAGCCCTTGGATCGGAGGACCCCTCCACTTT.

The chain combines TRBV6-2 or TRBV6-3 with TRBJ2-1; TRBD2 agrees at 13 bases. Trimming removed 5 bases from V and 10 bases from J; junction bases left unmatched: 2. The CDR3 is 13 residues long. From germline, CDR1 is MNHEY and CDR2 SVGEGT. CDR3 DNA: TGTGCCAGCAGTCAACTAGCGGGGGGGGAGCAGTTCTTC. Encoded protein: CASSQLAGGEQFF.

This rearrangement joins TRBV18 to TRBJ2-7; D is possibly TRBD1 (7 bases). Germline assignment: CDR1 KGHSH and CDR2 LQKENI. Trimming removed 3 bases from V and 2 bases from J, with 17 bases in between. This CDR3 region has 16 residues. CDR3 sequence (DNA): TGTGCCAGCTCACCGGGGGGATGGGACAGCACCTACGAGCAGTACTTC. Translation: CASSPGGWDSTYEQYF.

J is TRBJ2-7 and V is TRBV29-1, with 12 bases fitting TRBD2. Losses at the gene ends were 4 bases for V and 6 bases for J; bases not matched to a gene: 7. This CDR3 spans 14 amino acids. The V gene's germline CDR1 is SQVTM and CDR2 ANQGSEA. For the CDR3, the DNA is TGCAGCGTTGTGGTACTAGCGGGGGGAAGCGAGCAGTACTTC. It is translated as CSVVVLAGGSEQYF.

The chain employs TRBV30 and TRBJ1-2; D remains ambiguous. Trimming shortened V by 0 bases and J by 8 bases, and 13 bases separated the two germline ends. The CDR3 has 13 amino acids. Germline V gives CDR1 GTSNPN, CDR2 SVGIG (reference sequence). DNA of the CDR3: TGTGCCTGGAGTGTGTCCGTTCTAGGCGGCTACACCTTC. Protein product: CAWSVSVLGGYTF.

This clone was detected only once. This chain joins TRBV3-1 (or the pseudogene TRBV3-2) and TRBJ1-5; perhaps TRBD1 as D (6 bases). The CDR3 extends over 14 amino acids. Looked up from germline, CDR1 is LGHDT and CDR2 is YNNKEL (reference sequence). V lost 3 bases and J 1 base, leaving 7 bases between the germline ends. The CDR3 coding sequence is TGTGCCAGCAGCCAGGGGGCGAGCAATCAGCCCCAGCATTTT. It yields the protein CASSQGASNQPQHF.

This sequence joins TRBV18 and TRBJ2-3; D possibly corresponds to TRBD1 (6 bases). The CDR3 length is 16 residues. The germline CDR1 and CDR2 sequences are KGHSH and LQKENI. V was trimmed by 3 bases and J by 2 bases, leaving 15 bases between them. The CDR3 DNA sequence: TGTGCCAGCTCACCGTTACAGGGAACCTTCACAGATACGCAGTATTTT. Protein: CASSPLQGTFTDTQYF.

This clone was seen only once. As DNA, the CDR3 is TGTGCCAGCAGCTATACAGGGACTGGGGCCAACGTCCTGACTTTC. Translated: CASSYTGTGANVLTF. The V gene is TRBV13, the J gene TRBJ2-6; possible D gene TRBD1, 6 bases. This CDR3 comprises 15 residues. From germline, CDR1 is PRHDT and CDR2 FYEKMQ (reference sequence). V lost 4 bases to trimming and J lost 2 bases, with 9 bases between them.

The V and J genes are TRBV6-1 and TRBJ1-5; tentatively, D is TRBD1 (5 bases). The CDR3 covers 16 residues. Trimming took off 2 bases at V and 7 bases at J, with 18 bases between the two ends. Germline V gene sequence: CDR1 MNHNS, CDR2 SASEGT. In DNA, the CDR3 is TGTGCCAGCAGTGAAACCCGTAAGGAGGGGAAACAGCCCCAGCATTTT. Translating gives CASSETRKEGKQPQHF.

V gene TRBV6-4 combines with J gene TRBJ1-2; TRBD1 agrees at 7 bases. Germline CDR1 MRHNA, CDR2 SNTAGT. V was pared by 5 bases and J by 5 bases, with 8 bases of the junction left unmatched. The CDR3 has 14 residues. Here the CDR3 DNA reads TGTGCCAGCAGTCTCGACAGGGCCCTATATGGCTACACCTTC. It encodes CASSLDRALYGYTF.

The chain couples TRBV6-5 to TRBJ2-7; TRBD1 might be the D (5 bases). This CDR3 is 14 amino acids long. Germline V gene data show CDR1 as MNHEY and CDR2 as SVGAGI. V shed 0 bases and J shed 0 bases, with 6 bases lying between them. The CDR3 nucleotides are TGTGCCAGCAGTTACTCAAGGGGCTCCTACGAGCAGTACTTC. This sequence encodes CASSYSRGSYEQYF.

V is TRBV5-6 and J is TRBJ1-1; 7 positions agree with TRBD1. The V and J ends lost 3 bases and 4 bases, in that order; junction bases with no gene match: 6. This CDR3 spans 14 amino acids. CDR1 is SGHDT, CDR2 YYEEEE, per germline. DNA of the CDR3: TGTGCCAGCAGCTACTTAGGGGGCGTCACTGAAGCTTTCTTT. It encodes CASSYLGGVTEAFF.

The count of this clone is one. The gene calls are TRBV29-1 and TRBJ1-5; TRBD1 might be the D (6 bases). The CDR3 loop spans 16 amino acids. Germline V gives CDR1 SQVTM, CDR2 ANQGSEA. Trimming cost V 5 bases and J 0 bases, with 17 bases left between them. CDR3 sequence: CSVSLPGTHSNQPQHF. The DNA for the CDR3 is TGCAGCGTTTCCCTACCCGGGACACATAGCAATCAGCCCCAGCATTTT.

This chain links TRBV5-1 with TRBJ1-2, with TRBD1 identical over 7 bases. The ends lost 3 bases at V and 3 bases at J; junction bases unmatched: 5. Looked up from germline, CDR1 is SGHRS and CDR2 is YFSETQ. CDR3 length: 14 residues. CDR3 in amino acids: CASSSTGQDYGYTF. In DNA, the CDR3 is TGCGCCAGCAGCTCCACCGGACAGGACTATGGCTACACCTTC.

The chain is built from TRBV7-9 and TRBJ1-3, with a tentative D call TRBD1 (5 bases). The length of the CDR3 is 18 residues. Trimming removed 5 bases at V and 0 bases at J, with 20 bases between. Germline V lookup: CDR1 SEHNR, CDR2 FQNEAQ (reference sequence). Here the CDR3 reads CASSPMLGPSISGNTIYF. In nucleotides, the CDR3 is TGTGCCAGCAGCCCAATGTTGGGGCCATCCATCTCTGGAAACACCATATATTTT.

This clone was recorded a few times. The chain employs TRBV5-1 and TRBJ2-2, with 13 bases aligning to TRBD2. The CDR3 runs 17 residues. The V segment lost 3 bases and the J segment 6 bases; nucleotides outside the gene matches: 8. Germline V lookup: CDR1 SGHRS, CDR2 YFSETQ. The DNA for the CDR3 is TGCGCCAGCAGCTCCGCGACTAGCGGGAGGATAGCCGGGGAGCTGTTTTTT. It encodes CASSSATSGRIAGELFF.

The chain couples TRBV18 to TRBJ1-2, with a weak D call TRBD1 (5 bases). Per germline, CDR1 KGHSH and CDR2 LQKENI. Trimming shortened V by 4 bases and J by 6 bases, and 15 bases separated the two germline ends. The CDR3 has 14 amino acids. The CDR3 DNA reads TGTGCCAGCTCACTCGATTTCGGAGGGGATGGCTACACCTTC. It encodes CASSLDFGGDGYTF. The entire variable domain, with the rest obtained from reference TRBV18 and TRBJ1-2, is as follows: NAGVMQNPRHLVRRRGQEARLRCSPMKGHSHVYWYRQLPEEGLKFMVYLQKENIIDESGMPKERFSAEFPKEGPSILRIQQVVRGDSAAYFCASSLDFGGDGYTFGSGTRLTVV.

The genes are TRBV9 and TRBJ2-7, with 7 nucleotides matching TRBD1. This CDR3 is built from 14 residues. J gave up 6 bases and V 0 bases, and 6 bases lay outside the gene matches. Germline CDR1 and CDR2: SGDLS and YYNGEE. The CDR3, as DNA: TGTGCCAGCAGCGTAGATGACAGGGACGGCGAGCAGTACTTC. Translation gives CASSVDDRDGEQYF.

The CDR3 region is CASSAYFGGKNTEAFF. Written as DNA, the CDR3 is TGTGCCAGCAGTGCCTATTTTGGGGGCAAGAACACTGAAGCTTTCTTT. The rearrangement links TRBV6-1 to TRBJ1-1, with D possibly TRBD1 on 6 matching bases. Germline V lookup: CDR1 MNHNS, CDR2 SASEGT. CDR3 length: 16 amino acids. V was shortened by 4 bases and J by 1 base, with 16 bases between the two germline ends.

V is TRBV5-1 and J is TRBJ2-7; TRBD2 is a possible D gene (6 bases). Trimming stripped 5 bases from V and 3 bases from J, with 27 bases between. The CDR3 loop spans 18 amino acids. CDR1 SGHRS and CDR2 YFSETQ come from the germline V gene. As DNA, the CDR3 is TGCGCCAGCAGTGCTTCGTCGCGCGCGGGGCGAACAGTCTACGAGCAGTACTTC. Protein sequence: CASSASSRAGRTVYEQYF.

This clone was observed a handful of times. The CDR3 sequence is CASSPGSFYGYTF. In DNA form, the CDR3 reads TGTGCCAGCAGCCCCGGGAGCTTCTATGGCTACACCTTC. The chain joins TRBV12-3 or TRBV12-4 to TRBJ1-2; D unclear. This CDR3 comprises 13 residues. V dropped 6 bases and J dropped 4 bases, with 12 bases sitting between them.

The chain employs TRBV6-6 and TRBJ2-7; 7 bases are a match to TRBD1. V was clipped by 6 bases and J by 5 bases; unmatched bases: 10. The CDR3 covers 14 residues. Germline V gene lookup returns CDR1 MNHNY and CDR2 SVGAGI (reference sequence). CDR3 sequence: CASSHTGVRDEQYF. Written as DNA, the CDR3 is TGTGCCAGCAGCCATACAGGGGTGCGCGACGAGCAGTACTTC.

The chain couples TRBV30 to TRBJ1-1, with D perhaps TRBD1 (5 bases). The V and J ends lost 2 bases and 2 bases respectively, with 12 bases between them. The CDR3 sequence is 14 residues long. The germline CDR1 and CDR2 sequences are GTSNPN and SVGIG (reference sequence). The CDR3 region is CAWSFDDSNTEAFF. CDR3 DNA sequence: TGTGCCTGGAGTTTTGATGACAGTAACACTGAAGCTTTCTTT.

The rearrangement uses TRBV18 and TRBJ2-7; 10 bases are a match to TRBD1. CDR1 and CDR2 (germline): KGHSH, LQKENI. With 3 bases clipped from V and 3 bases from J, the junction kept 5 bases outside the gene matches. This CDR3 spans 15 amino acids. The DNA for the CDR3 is TGTGCCAGCTCACCGGGACAGGGGATCGTCTACGAGCAGTACTTC. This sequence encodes CASSPGQGIVYEQYF.

CDR3 residues: CASSLGQRNTEAFF. The CDR3 DNA reads as TGTGCCAGCAGCCTGGGACAGAGGAACACTGAAGCTTTCTTT. The V call is TRBV4-2, the J call TRBJ1-1; 7 bases agree with TRBD1. The CDR3 spans 14 residues. The V and J ends lost 4 bases and 1 base, in that order; junction bases with no gene match: 3. Germline V gives CDR1 LGHNA, CDR2 YNFKEQ.

In nucleotides, the CDR3 is TGCAGCGTCAACCGGGACAGCAACACTGAAGCTTTCTTT. Translated: CSVNRDSNTEAFF. The rearrangement uses TRBV29-1 and TRBJ1-1, with 7 nucleotides matching TRBD1. This CDR3 has 13 residues. Trimming cost V 6 bases and J 2 bases; bases outside gene matches: 6. Germline V gives CDR1 SQVTM, CDR2 ANQGSEA.

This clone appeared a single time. The CDR3 is CASSLGVAGSASYEQYF. The DNA for the CDR3 is TGTGCCAGCAGCTTGGGGGTGGCGGGGTCCGCATCCTACGAGCAGTACTTC. J is TRBJ2-7 and V is TRBV5-5; a weak D match, TRBD2 (6 bases). This CDR3 is built from 17 residues. Trimming stripped 0 bases from V and 1 base from J, with 17 bases between. Germline loops: CDR1 SGHKS, CDR2 YYEKEE (reference sequence).